This T cell receptor beta chain was sequenced in a study of ipilimumab plus nivolumab after autologous stem cell transplantation. Study information: DLBCL patients had primary refractory or relapsed disease.

This CDR3 is 15 amino acids long. V gave up 2 bases and J gave up 4 bases; unmatched junction bases: 3. Looked up from germline, CDR1 is SGDLS and CDR2 is YYNGEE. Clones were sequenced by immunoSEQ multiplex PCR, and TCRdb holds only the in-frame ones, with some missing. The data contain some 17,000 clones, over 60% of them singletons. Sequenced here: PBMCs, sampled in a trial of ipilimumab plus nivolumab as post-transplant consolidation. The sequence came from a male donor with diffuse large B-cell lymphoma. The chain uses TRBV9 and TRBJ2-2; 9 bases are a match to TRBD1. CDR3 protein: CASSVDRGVTGELFF. The CDR3 coding sequence is TGTGCCAGCAGCGTGGACAGGGGCGTCACCGGGGAGCTGTTTTTT.